This T cell receptor (beta chain) emerged from a study of monozygotic twins with cystic fibrosis. Findings and caveats of the study: V usage most resembled the co-twin in 13 of 16 pairs. Monozygotic CF twin pairs shared significantly more nucleotide-identical clonotypes than unrelated CF individuals did.

V dropped 2 bases and J dropped 8 bases, with 13 bases sitting between them. The length of the CDR3 is 15 residues. Germline CDR1 is SEHNR and CDR2 is FQNEAQ (reference sequence). Profiling relied on immunoSEQ multiplex PCR, and the TCRdb table lists in-frame clones only, not all of them. The table records just under 20,000 clones, roughly nine tenths of them present only once. To note about this clone: As yet, its antigen is unknown.

The rearrangement joins TRBV7-9 to TRBJ1-6; tentatively, D is TRBD1 (6 bases). The receptor was isolated from a girl aged 2 to 10 with cystic fibrosis. The material sequenced was blood. The DNA for the CDR3 is TGTGCCAGCAGCTTAATGGGGGGCGTCGATTCACCCCTCCACTTT. It is translated as CASSLMGGVDSPLHF.